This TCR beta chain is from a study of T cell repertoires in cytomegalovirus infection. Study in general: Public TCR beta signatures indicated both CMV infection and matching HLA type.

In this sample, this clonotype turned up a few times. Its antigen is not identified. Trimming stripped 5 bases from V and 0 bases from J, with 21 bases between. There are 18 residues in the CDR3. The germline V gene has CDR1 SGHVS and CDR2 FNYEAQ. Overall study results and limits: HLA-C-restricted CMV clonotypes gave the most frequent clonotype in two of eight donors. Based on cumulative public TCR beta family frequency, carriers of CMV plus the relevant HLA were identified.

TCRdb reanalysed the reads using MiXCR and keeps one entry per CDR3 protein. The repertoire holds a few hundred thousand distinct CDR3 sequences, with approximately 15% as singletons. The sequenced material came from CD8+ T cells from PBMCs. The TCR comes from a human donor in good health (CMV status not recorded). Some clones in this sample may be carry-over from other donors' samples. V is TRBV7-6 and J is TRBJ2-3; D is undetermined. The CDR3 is CASSPRSPTTGSTDTQYF. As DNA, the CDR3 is TGTGCCAGCAGCCCCCGAAGCCCGACAACGGGCAGCACAGATACGCAGTATTTT. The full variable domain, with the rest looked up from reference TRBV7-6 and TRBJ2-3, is GAGVSQSPRYKVTKRGQDVALRCDPISGHVSLYWYRQALGQGPEFLTYFNYEAQQDKSGLPNDRFSAERPEGSISTLTIQRTEQRDSAMYRCASSPRSPTTGSTDTQYFGPGTRLTVL.